This TCR beta chain was sequenced during a study of identical twins. TCRdb re-called the 5' RACE reads with MiXCR, one entry per CDR3 protein. The data contain nearly 650,000 distinct CDR3 sequences, under 8.5% of them singletons. Whole-study findings and limits: Less excess twin sharing appeared in beta out-of-frame sequences. In monozygotic twins, models underestimated the sharing of out-of-frame TCR alpha.

This clonotype showed up many times. Its antigen remains unidentified. V was cut by 5 bases and J by 2 bases, with 10 bases left in between. The CDR3 totals 14 residues. The data also belong to a second study, concerning yellow fever vaccine responses in identical twins.

The chain has TRBV12-3 or TRBV12-4 and TRBJ2-1; no definite D call. The receptor comes from a woman aged 18-30 years in good health. The sequencing input was PBMCs. In DNA form, the CDR3 reads TGTGCCAGCAGTCCCCGGATAGCCTACAATGAGCAGTTCTTC. This gives the protein CASSPRIAYNEQFF.